The TCR beta chain under discussion was sequenced for a study of T cells in Graves' hyperthyroidism and ophthalmopathy. At the level of the study: Peripheral blood collection took place at initial diagnosis, before any treatment. Study-wide results and caveats: Ophthalmopathy was told apart from stable hyperthyroidism by a 13 V-J model. Most expanded thyroid clonotypes above 0.001 also appeared in blood.

V shed 4 bases and J shed 8 bases, with 16 bases lying between them. This CDR3 is 15 amino acids long. CDR1 KGHDR and CDR2 SFDVKD come from the germline V gene. TCR beta CDR3 region amplification was performed from RNA transcripts. First-round RT-PCR targeting the TCR CDR3 was performed with the HTBI primer set. TCRdb reanalysed the multiplex PCR reads using MiXCR and keeps one entry per CDR3 protein. The sample records around 620,000 distinct CDR3 sequences, about 14% being singletons. This clonotype has just a few counts. Its antigen is as yet unknown. Lactation, pregnancy, other autoimmune disease or uncontrolled infection excluded patients.

Sequenced: blood. The chain links TRBV24-1 to TRBJ1-4; no clear D gene. This receptor was identified in a woman aged 18-30 years with Graves' ophthalmopathy. The CDR3 reads CATSDDRSEGEKLFF. DNA of the CDR3: TGTGCCACCAGTGACGACCGGTCCGAAGGGGAAAAACTGTTTTTT.